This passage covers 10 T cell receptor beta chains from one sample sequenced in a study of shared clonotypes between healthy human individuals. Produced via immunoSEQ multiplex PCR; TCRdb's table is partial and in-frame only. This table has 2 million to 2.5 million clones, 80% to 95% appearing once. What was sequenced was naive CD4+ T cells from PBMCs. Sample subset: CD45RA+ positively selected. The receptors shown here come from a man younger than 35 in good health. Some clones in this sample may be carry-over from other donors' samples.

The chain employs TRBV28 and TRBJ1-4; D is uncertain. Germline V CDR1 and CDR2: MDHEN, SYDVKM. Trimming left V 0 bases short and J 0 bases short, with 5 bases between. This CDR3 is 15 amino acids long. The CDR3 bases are TGTGCCAGCAGTTTATGGCCAGCAACTAATGAAAAACTGTTTTTT. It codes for CASSLWPATNEKLFF.

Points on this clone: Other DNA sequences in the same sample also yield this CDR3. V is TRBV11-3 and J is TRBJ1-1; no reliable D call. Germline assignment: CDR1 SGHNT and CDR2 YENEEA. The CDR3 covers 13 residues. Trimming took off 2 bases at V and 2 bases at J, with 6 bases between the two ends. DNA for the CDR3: TGTGCCAGCAGCTTACAGGCCAACACTGAAGCTTTCTTT. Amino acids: CASSLQANTEAFF. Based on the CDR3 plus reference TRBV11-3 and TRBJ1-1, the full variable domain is EAGVVQSPRYKIIEKKQPVAFWCNPISGHNTLYWYLQNLGQGPELLIRYENEEAVDDSQLPKDRFSAERLKGVDSTLKIQPAELGDSAVYLCASSLQANTEAFFGQGTRLTVV.

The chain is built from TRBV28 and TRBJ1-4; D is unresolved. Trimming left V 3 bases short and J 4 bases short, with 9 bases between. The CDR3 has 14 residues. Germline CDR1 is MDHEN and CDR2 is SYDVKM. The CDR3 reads CASSLLRSNEKLFF. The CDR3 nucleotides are TGTGCCAGCAGTTTGTTACGGAGTAATGAAAAACTGTTTTTT. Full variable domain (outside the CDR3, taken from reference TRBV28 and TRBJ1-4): DVKVTQSSRYLVKRTGEKVFLECVQDMDHENMFWYRQDPGLGLRLIYFSYDVKMKEKGDIPEGYSVSREKKERFSLILESASTNQTSMYLCASSLLRSNEKLFFGSGTQLSVL.

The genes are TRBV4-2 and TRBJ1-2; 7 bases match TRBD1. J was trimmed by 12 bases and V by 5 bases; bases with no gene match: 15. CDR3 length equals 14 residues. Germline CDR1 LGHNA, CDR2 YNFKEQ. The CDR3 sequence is CASSSRQGRLSHTF. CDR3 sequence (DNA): TGTGCCAGCAGCTCCCGACAGGGCCGGCTAAGCCACACCTTC.

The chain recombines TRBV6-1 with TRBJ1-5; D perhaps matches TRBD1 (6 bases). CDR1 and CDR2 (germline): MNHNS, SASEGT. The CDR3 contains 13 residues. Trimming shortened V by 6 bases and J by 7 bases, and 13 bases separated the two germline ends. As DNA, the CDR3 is TGTGCCAGCAGCGAGGACAGTTGGCAGCCCCAGCATTTT. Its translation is CASSEDSWQPQHF.

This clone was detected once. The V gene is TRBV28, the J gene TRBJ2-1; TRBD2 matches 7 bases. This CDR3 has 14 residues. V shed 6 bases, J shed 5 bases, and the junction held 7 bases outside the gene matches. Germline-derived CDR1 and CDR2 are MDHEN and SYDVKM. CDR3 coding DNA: TGTGCCAGCAGCCTCTGGGCGGGGGACAATGAGCAGTTCTTC. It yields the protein CASSLWAGDNEQFF.

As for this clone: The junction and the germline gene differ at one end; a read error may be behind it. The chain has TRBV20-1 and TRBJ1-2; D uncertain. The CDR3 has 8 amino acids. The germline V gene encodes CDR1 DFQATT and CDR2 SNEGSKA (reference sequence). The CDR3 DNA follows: TGCAGTGCTAGTCGGGATACATTC. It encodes CSASRDTF.

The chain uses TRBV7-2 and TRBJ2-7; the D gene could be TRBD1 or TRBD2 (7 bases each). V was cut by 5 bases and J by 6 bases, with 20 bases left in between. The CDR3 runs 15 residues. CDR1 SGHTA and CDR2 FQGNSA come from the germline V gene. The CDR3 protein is CASSGAGGGPSEQYF. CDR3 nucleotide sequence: TGTGCCAGCAGCGGGGCAGGGGGGGGACCCTCCGAGCAGTACTTC.

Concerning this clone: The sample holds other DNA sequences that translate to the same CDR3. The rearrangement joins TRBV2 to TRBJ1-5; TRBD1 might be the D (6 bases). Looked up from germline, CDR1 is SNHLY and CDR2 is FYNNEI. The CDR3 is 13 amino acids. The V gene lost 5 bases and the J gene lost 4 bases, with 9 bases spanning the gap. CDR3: CASSRTENQPQHF. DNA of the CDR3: TGTGCCAGCAGTAGGACAGAAAATCAGCCCCAGCATTTT.

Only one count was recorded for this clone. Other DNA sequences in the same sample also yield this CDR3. The CDR3 region is CASSLGGNTGELFF. CDR3 sequence (DNA): TGTGCCAGCAGCTTAGGGGGTAACACCGGGGAGCTGTTTTTT. This rearrangement joins TRBV5-6 to TRBJ2-2; tentatively, D is TRBD1 (6 bases). Between the trimmed V and J ends, which lost 2 bases and 2 bases, there was a span of 7 bases. This CDR3 has 14 residues. Germline V lookup: CDR1 SGHDT, CDR2 YYEEEE.